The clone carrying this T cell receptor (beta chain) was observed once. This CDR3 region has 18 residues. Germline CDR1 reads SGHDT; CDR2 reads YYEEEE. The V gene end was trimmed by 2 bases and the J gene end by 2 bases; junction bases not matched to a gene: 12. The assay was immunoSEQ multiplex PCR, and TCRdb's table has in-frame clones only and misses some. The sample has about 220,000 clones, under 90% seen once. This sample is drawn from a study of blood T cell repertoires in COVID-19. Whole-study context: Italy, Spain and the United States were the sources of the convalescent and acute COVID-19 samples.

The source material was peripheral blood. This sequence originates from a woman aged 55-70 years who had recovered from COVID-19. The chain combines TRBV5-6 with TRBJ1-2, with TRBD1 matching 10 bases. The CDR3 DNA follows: TGTGCCAGCAGCTTACAAGGAGGGACAGGGGTTTCAAACTATGGCTACACCTTC. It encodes CASSLQGGTGVSNYGYTF.